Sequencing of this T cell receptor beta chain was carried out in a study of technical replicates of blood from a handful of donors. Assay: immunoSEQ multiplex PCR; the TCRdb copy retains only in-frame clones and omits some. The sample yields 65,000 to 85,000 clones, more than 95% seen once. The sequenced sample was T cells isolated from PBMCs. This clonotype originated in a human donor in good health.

Here the CDR3 DNA reads TGTGCCATCAGTGCCGCGGGAGAAGAGACCCAGTACTTC. Encoded protein: CAISAAGEETQYF. This sequence joins TRBV10-3 and TRBJ2-5; 7 bases are a match to TRBD2. CDR1 is ENHRY and CDR2 is SYGVKD in the germline V gene. This CDR3 is 13 amino acids long. V gave up 4 bases and J gave up 3 bases; unmatched junction bases: 2.